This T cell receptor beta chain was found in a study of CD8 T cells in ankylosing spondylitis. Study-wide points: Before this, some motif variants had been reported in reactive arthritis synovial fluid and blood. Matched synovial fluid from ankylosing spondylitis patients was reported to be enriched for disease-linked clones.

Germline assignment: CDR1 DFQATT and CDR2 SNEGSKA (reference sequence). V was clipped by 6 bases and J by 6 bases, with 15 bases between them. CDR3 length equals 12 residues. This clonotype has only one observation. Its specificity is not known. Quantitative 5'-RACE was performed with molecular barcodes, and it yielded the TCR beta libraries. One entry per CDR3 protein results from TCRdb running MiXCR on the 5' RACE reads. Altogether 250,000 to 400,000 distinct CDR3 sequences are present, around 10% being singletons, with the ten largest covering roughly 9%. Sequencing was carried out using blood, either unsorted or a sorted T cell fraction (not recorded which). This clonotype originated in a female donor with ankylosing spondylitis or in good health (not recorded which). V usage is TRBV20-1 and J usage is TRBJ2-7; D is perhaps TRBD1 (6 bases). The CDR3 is CSAMWGQAEQYF. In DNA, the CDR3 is TGCAGTGCGATGTGGGGACAAGCCGAGCAGTACTTC.